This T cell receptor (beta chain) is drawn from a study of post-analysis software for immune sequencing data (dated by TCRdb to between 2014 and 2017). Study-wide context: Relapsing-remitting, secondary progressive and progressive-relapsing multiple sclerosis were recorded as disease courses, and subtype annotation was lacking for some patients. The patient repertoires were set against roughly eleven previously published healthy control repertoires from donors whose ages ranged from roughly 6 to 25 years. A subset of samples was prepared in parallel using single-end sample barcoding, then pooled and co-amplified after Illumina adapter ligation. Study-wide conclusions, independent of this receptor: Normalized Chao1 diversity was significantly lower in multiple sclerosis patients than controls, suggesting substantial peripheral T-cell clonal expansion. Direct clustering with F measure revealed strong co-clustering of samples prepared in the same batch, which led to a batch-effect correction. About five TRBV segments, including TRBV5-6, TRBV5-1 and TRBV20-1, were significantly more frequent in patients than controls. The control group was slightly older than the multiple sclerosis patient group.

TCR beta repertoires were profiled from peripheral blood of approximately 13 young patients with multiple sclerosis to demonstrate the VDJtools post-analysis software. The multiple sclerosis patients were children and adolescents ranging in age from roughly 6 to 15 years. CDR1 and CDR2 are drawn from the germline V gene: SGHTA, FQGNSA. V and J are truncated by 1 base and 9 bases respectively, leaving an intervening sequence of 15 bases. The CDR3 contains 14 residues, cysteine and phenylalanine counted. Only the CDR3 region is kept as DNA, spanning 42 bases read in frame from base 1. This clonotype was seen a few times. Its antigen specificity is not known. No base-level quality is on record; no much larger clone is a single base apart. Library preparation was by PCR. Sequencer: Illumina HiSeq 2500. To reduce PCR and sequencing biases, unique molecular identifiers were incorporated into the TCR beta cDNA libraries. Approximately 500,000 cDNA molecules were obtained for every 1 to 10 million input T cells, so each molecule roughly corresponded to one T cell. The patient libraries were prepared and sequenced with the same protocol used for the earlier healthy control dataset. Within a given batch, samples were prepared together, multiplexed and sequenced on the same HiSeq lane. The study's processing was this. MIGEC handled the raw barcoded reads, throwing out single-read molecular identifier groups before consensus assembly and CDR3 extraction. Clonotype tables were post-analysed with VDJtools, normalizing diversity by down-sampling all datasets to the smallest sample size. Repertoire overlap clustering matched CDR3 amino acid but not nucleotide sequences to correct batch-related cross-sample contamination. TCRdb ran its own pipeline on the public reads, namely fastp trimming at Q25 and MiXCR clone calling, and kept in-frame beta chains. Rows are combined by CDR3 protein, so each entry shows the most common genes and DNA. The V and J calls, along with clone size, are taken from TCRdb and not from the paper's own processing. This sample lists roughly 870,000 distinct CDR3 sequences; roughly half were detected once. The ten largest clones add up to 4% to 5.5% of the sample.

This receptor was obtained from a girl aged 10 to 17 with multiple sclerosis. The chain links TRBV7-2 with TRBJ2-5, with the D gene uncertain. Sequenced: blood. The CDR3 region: CASSLEEGPVAQYF. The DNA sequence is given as TGTGCCAGCAGCTTAGAGGAAGGGCCCGTGGCCCAGTACTTC.